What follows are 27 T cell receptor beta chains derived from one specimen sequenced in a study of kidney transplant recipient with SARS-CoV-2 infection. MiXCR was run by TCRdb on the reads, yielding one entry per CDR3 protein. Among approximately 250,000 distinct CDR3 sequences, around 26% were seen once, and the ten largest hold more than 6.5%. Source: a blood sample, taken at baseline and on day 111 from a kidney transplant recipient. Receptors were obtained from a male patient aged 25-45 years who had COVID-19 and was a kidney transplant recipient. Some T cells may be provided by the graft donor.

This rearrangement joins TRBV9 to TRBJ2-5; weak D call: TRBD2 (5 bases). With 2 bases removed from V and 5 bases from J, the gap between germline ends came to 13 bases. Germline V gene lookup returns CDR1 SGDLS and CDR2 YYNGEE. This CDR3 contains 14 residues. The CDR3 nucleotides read TGTGCCAGCAGCGTGAATAGCGAAGGCGAGACCCAGTACTTC. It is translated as CASSVNSEGETQYF.

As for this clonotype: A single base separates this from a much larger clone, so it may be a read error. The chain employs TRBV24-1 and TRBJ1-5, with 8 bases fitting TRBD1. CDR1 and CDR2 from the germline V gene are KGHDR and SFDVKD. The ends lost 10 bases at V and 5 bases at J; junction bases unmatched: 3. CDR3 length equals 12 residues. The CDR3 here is CATEQGDQPQHF. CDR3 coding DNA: TGTGCCACTGAACAGGGGGATCAGCCCCAGCATTTT.

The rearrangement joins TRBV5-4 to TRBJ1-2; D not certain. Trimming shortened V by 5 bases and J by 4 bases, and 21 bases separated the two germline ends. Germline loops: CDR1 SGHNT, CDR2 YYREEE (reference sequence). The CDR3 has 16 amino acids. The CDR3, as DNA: TGTGCCAGCAGAAGATTCGTACCAGGAAAGACCTATGGCTACACCTTC. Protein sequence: CASRRFVPGKTYGYTF.

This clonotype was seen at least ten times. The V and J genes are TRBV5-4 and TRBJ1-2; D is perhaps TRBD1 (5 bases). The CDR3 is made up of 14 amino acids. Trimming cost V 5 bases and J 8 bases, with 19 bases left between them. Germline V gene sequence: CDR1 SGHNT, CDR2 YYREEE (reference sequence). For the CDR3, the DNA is TGTGCCAGCAGGGACGGACTCCGGGGCGAAGGCTACACCTTC. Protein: CASRDGLRGEGYTF.

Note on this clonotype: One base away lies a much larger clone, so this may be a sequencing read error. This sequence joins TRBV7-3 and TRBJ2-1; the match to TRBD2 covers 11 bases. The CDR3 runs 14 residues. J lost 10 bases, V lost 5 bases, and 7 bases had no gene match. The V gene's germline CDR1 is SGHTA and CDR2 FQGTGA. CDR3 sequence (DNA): TGTGCCAGCAGCCCGGAACTAGCGGGAGAGGAGCAGTTCTTC. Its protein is CASSPELAGEEQFF.

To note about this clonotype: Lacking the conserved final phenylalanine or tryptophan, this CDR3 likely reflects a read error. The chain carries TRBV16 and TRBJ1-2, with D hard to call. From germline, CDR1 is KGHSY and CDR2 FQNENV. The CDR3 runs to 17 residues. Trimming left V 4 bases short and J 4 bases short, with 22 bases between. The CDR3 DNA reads TGTGCCAGCAGCCTTAGGGAGGTCGTTAGAAAGGCCTATGGCTACACCATC. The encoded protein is CASSLREVVRKAYGYTI.

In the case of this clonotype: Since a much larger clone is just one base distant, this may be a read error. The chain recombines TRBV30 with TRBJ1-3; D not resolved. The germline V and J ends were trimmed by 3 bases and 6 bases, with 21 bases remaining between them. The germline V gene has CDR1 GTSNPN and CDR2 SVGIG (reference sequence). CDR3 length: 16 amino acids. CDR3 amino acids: CAWSHLLDGDENTIYF. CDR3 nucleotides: TGTGCCTGGAGCCACCTTCTAGACGGCGATGAAAACACCATATATTTT. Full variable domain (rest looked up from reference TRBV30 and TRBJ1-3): SQTIHQWPATLVQPVGSPLSLECTVEGTSNPNLYWYRQAAGRGLQLLFYSVGIGQISSEVPQNLSASRPQDRQFILSSKKLLLSDSGFYLCAWSHLLDGDENTIYFGEGSWLTVV.

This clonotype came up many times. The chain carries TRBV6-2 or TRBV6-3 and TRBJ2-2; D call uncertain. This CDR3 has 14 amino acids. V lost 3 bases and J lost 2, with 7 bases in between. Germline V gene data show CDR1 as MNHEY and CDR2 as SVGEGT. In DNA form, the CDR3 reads TGTGCCAGCAGTTATGGCAGAAACACCGGGGAGCTGTTTTTT. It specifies CASSYGRNTGELFF.

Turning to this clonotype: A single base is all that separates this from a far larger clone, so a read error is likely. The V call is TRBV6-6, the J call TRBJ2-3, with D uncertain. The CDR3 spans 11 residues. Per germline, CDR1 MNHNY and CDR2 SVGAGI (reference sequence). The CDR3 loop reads CARSFTDTQYF. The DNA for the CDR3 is TGTGCCCGCAGTTTCACAGATACGCAGTATTTT.

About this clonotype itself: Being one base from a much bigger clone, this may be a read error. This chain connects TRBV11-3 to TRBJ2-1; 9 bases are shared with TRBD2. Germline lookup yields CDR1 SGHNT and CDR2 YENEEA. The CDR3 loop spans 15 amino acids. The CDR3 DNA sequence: TGTGCCAGCAGCCTAGGGGGCGGGAGGGGGGCTGAGCAGCTCTTC. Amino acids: CASSLGGGRGAEQLF.

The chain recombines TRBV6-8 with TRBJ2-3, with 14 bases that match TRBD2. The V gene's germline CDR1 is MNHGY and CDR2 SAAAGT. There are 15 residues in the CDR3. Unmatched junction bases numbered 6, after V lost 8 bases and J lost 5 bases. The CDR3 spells CASGGLAGVEDTQYF. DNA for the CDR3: TGTGCCAGCGGGGGACTAGCGGGAGTTGAAGATACGCAGTATTTT.

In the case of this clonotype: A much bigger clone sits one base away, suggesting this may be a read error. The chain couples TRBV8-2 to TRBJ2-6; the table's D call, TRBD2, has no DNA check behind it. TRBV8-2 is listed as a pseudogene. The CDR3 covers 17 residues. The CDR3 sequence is CGILCGITQSRANVLTF. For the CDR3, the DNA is TGTGGCATATTGTGCGGGATAACACAAAGTCGGGCCAACGTCCTGACTTTC.

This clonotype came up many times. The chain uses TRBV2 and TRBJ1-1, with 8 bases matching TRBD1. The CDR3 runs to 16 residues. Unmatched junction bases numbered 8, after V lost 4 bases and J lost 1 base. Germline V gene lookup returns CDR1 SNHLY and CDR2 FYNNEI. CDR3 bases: TGTGCCAGCAGTGTTTGGACAGGGATGAAGAACACTGAAGCTTTCTTT. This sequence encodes CASSVWTGMKNTEAFF.

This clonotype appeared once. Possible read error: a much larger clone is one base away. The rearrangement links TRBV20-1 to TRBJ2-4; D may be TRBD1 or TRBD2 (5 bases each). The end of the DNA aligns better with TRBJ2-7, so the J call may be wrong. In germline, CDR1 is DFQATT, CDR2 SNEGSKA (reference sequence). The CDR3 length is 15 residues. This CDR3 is CSARGGLKGTVEQYF. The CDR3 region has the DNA TGCAGTGCTAGAGGTGGGTTGAAGGGGACGGTCGAGCAGTACTTC.

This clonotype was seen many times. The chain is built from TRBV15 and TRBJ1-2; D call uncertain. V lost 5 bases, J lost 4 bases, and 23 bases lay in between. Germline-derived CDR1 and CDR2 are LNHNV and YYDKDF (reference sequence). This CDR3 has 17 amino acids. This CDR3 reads CATSELLRCGKTYGYTF. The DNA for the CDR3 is TGTGCCACCAGCGAGCTATTAAGGTGTGGAAAGACCTATGGCTACACCTTC.

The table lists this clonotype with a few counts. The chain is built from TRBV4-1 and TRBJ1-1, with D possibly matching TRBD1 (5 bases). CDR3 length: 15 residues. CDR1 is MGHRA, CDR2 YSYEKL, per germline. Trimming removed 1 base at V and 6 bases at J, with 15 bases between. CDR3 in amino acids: CASSQGGGMSSEAFF. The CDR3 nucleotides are TGCGCCAGCAGCCAAGGCGGGGGGATGTCCTCTGAAGCTTTCTTT.

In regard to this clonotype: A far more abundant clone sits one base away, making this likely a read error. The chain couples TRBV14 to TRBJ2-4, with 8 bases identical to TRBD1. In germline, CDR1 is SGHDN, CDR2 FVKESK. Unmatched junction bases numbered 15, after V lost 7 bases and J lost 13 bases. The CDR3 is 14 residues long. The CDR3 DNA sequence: TGTGCCAGCAAACAAGCAGGGGGCTTGGGGGAGCAGTACTTC. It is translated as CASKQAGGLGEQYF.

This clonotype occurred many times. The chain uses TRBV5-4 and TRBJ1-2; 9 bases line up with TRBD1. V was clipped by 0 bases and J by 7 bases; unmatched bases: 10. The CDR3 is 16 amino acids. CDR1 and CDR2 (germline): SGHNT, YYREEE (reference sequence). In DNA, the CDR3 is TGTGCCAGCAGCTTGGGGAGCCCCGGGACAGGGAGTGGCTACACCTTC. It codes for CASSLGSPGTGSGYTF.

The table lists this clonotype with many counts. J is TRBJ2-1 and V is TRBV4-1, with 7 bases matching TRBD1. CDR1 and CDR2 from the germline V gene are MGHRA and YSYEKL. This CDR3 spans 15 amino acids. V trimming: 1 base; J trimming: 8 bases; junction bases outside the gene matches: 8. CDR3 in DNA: TGCGCCAGCAGCCAAGTAATCAGGGGGTTCCATGAGCAGTTCTTC. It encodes CASSQVIRGFHEQFF.

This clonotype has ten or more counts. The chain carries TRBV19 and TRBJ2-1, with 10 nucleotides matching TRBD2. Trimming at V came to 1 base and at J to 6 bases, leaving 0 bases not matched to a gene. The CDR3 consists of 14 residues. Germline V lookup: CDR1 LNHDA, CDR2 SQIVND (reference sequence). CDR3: CASSIGLAGNEQFF. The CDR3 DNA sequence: TGTGCCAGTAGTATAGGACTAGCGGGCAATGAGCAGTTCTTC.

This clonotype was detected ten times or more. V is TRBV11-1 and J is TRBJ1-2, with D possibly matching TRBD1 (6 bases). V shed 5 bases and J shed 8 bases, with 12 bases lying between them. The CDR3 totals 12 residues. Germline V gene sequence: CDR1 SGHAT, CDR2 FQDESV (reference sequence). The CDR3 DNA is TGTGCCAGCAGCCCTCAGGGGTGGGGCTACACCTTC. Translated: CASSPQGWGYTF.

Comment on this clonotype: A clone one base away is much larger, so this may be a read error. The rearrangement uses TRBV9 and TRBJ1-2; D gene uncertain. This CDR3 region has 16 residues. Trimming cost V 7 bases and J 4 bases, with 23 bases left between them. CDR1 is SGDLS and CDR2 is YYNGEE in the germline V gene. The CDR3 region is CASSMLYSRKAYGYTF. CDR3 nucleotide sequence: TGTGCCAGCTCCATGCTGTACTCAAGAAAGGCCTATGGCTACACCTTC.

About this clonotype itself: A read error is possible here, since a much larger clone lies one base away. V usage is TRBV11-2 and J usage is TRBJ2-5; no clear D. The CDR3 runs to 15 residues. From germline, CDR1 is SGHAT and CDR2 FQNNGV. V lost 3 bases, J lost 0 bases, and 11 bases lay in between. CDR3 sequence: CASSFRPLYQETQYF. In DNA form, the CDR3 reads TGTGCCAGCAGCTTTAGGCCACTATACCAAGAGACCCAGTACTTC.

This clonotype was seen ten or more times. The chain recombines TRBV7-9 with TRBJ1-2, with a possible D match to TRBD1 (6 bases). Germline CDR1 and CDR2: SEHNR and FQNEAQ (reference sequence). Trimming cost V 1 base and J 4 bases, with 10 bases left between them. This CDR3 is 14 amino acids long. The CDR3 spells CASSLVGASYGYTF. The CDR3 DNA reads TGTGCCAGCAGCTTAGTGGGGGCCTCCTATGGCTACACCTTC.

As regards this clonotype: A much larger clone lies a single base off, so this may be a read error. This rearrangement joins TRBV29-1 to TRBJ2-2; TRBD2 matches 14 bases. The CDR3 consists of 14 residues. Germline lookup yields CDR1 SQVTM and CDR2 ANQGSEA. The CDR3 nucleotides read TGCAGCGCAGGGACTAGCGGGGGAATCGGGGAGCTGTTGTTT. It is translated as CSAGTSGGIGELLF.

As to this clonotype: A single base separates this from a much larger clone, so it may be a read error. The CDR3 reads CAGSVSGRGNSPLHF. DNA of the CDR3: TGTGCCGGCAGCGTATCGGGCAGGGGAAATTCACCCCTCCACTTT. This sequence joins TRBV9 and TRBJ1-6; possible D gene TRBD1, 6 bases. Germline CDR1 SGDLS, CDR2 YYNGEE. The CDR3 totals 15 residues. Complete variable domain (other parts from reference TRBV9 and TRBJ1-6): DSGVTQTPKHLITATGQRVTLRCSPRSGDLSVYWYQQSLDQGLQFLIQYYNGEERAKGNILERFSAQQFPDLHSELNLSSLELGDSALYFCAGSVSGRGNSPLHFGNGTRLTVT.

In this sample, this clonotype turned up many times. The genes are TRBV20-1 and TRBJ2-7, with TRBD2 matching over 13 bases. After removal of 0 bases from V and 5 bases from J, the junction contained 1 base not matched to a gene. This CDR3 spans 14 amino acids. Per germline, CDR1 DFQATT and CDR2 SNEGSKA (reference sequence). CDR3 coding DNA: TGCAGTGCTAGAGATGGACTAGCGGGAGACGAGCAGTACTTC. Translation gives CSARDGLAGDEQYF.